Presented here are 7 T cell receptor beta chains from one specimen sequenced in a study of Ad26.COV2.S vaccination and SARS-CoV-2 variants. TCRdb keeps only in-frame clones here, not all; method: immunoSEQ multiplex PCR. This sample carries more than 120,000 clones, around 86% of them seen once, and the ten largest clones take 5%. Sequences were derived from peripheral blood, sampled after recovery from COVID-19. All receptors derive from a human donor who had recovered from COVID-19.

The genes are TRBV28 and TRBJ2-2; 9 bases line up with TRBD2. The length of the CDR3 is 12 residues. Germline V gives CDR1 MDHEN, CDR2 SYDVKM. V shed 10 bases and J 5 bases; nucleotides not matched to a gene: 2. The chain's CDR3 is CATAGGTGELFF. CDR3 DNA sequence: TGTGCCACAGCGGGGGGTACCGGGGAGCTGTTTTTT.

The J gene is TRBJ1-6, the V gene TRBV6-4; perhaps TRBD1 as D (6 bases). CDR3 length: 14 amino acids. Germline CDR1 and CDR2: MRHNA and SNTAGT. Trimming removed 4 bases from V and 6 bases from J, with 10 bases in between. The CDR3 sequence is CASSATGTNSPLHF. The CDR3 DNA reads TGTGCCAGCAGTGCAACAGGGACTAATTCACCCCTCCACTTT.

The chain couples TRBV5-1 to TRBJ2-7; D is possibly TRBD2 (6 bases). The CDR3 runs to 14 residues. From germline, CDR1 is SGHRS and CDR2 YFSETQ. Between the trimmed V and J ends, which lost 2 bases and 7 bases, there was a span of 16 bases. CDR3 region: CASSFGTASLEQYF. The CDR3 DNA reads as TGCGCCAGCAGCTTCGGGACTGCCAGTTTGGAGCAGTACTTC.

This chain uses TRBV10-2 with TRBJ2-5; no reliable D call. Per the germline V gene, CDR1 is WSHSY and CDR2 is SAAADI. V was shortened by 10 bases and J by 0 bases, with 6 bases between the two germline ends. This CDR3 has 11 amino acids. The CDR3 loop is CATSYQETQYF. CDR3 nucleotides: TGCGCCACCTCGTACCAAGAGACCCAGTACTTC.

The genes are TRBV4-3 and TRBJ2-3; D gene ambiguous. Trimming left V 5 bases short and J 0 bases short, with 15 bases between. The germline V gene has CDR1 LGHNA and CDR2 YSLEER. This CDR3 contains 16 residues. CDR3 DNA sequence: TGCGCCAGCAGCACTTCCCCTAGGTCTAGCACAGATACGCAGTATTTT. It translates to CASSTSPRSSTDTQYF.

The V gene is TRBV19, the J gene TRBJ1-5, with 9 bases matching TRBD1. V lost 7 bases to trimming and J lost 4 bases; unmatched junction nucleotides: 8. Germline CDR1 LNHDA, CDR2 SQIVND (reference sequence). The CDR3 runs 15 residues. CDR3 loop: CASKDRGGGNQPQHF. The CDR3 nucleotides are TGTGCCAGTAAGGACAGGGGAGGCGGTAATCAGCCCCAGCATTTT.

This sequence joins TRBV5-5 and TRBJ2-7; D is unclear. In germline, CDR1 is SGHKS, CDR2 YYEKEE (reference sequence). The CDR3 has 13 residues. Trimming cost V 2 bases and J 2 bases, with 8 bases left between them. CDR3 sequence reads: CASSFTVTYEQYF. CDR3 in DNA: TGTGCCAGCAGCTTTACGGTGACCTACGAGCAGTACTTC.